This T cell receptor beta chain came from a study of T cells in Graves' hyperthyroidism and ophthalmopathy. RNA transcripts provided the source from which TCR beta CDR3 regions were amplified. The study used the HTBI primer set for a first-round RT-PCR of the TCR CDR3. TCRdb reanalysed the multiplex PCR reads using MiXCR and keeps one entry per CDR3 protein. The repertoire holds under 450,000 distinct CDR3 sequences, with approximately 14% as singletons. There are 14 residues in the CDR3. V was cut by 3 bases and J by 0 bases, with 9 bases left in between. Germline V gene sequence: CDR1 DFQATT, CDR2 SNEGSKA (reference sequence). Diagnoses were made from clinical symptoms, serum measures (thyroxine and TRAb), thyroid ultrasound and orbital computed tomography.

The rearrangement uses TRBV20-1 and TRBJ1-5; D is ambiguous. This TCR derives from a woman under 30 with Graves' hyperthyroidism. Specimen: blood. CDR3 bases: TGCAGTGCTAGTTCTAGGAATAGCAATCAGCCCCAGCATTTT. This codes for CSASSRNSNQPQHF.